This T cell receptor (beta chain) was observed in a study of shared clonotypes between healthy human individuals. Overall study context: Used for every donor were three CD4 naive, three CD4 memory, two CD8 naive and one CD8 memory plate. Broader study findings: Non-shared clonotypes were found to have lower generation probabilities than the clonotypes that were shared by all four of the sorted-subset donors.

To note about this clone: Its antigen is undetermined.

CDR1 is MDHEN and CDR2 is SYDVKM in the germline V gene. The CDR3 sequence is 16 residues long. V lost 5 bases, J lost 4 bases, and 13 bases stayed unmatched. The protocol was immunoSEQ multiplex PCR, while the TCRdb copy is restricted to in-frame clones and leaves out a portion. This sample has some 2,400,000 clones, with almost 96% found just once. The receptor was isolated from a man between 18 and 29 years old in good health. This sequence joins TRBV28 and TRBJ1-2, with 7 bases matching TRBD1. Sequencing input: naive CD4+ T cells sorted from blood. Described subset: CD45RA+ positively selected. The CDR3 DNA reads TGTGCCAGCAGTACGGTCGCCGGGACAGCTCTCTATGGCTACACCTTC. Translating gives CASSTVAGTALYGYTF.